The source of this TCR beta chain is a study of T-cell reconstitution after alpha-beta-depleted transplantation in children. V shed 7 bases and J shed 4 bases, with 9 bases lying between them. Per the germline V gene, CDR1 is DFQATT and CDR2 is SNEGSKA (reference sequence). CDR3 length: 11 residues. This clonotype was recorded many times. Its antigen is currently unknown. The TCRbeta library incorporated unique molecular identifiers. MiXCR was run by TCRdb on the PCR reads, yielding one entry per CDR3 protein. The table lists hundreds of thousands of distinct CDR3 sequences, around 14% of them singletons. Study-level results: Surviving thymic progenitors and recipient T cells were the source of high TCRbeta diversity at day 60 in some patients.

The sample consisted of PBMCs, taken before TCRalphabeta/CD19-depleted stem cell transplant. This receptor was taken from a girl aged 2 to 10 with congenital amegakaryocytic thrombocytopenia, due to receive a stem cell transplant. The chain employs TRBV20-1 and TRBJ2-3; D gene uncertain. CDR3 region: CSVRQPDTQYF. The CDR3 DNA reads TGCAGTGTTAGGCAGCCAGATACGCAGTATTTT.